These T cell receptor beta chains were read from a single sample in a study of shared clonotypes between healthy human individuals. Profiling relied on immunoSEQ multiplex PCR, and the TCRdb table lists in-frame clones only, not all of them. The sample consists of some 2 million clones, approximately 94% of them appearing once. The sequenced sample consisted of naive CD8+ T cells sorted from blood. These receptors came from a young man in good health. The CDR3 runs from the conserved cysteine through the conserved F or W. The D gene is left open where the match is weak. The listing skips clone size in some rows; elsewhere it reads once, few, many or a size class.

>TRBJ1-2|NA|NA|TRBV5-6|13
CASSFERQAPRTF
TGTGCCAGCAGCTTTGAGAGGCAGGCACCGCGGACCTTC
>TRBJ2-1|NA|NA|TRBV6-1|16
CASSEERGSPFGEQFF
TGTGCCAGCAGTGAAGAAAGGGGGTCCCCCTTTGGCGAGCAGTTCTTC
>TRBJ2-7|NA|TRBD1|TRBV27|14
CASSQGQGFYEQYF
TGTGCCAGCAGCCAAGGACAGGGTTTCTACGAGCAGTACTTC
>TRBJ2-3|NA|NA|TRBV12-5|16
CASGLTRTASTDTQYF
TGTGCTAGTGGTTTGACCCGGACAGCTAGCACAGATACGCAGTATTTT
>TRBJ2-3|once|NA|TRBV28|16
CASSPPRSGRTDTQYF
TGTGCCAGCAGTCCCCCGCGGAGCGGACGCACAGATACGCAGTATTTT
>TRBJ1-1|NA|NA|TRBV2|14
CASSESGDHTEAFF
TGTGCCAGCAGCGAATCCGGGGATCACACTGAAGCTTTCTTT
>TRBJ2-4|NA|NA|TRBV2|13
CAGLGPKGDIQYF
TGTGCCGGGCTCGGACCTAAGGGGGACATTCAGTACTTC
>TRBJ2-7|NA|TRBD1|TRBV9|15
CASSVFSGTGGEQYF
TGTGCCAGCAGCGTTTTCTCAGGGACAGGGGGCGAGCAGTACTTC
>TRBJ2-1|NA|TRBD2|TRBV28|15
CASRLTSGSYNEQFF
TGTGCCAGCAGACTGACTAGCGGATCCTACAATGAGCAGTTCTTC
>TRBJ2-3|NA|TRBD2|TRBV11-2|12
CASSPEGRAHYF
TGTGCCAGCAGCCCGGAAGGGAGGGCCCACTATTTT
>TRBJ2-7|NA|NA|TRBV30|14
CACLRLGASYEQYF
TGTGCCTGTCTGAGGTTAGGGGCCTCCTACGAGCAGTACTTC
>TRBJ2-5|NA|TRBD1|TRBV9|14
CASSPWDSQETQYF
TGTGCCAGCAGCCCATGGGACAGTCAAGAGACCCAGTACTTC
>TRBJ2-5|NA|NA|TRBV27|15
CASSPLSSGARAQYF
TGTGCCAGCAGCCCCTTATCGTCAGGGGCTAGGGCCCAGTACTTC
>TRBJ2-5|NA|TRBD2|TRBV9|15
CASSAQLAGVETQYF
TGTGCCAGCAGCGCCCAACTAGCGGGAGTTGAGACCCAGTACTTC
>TRBJ2-5|NA|TRBD1|TRBV10-3|16
CAISESEQGVEETQYF
TGTGCCATCAGTGAGTCAGAACAGGGGGTAGAAGAGACCCAGTACTTC
>TRBJ2-2|NA|TRBD1|TRBV13|13
CASSSTGAGELFF
TGTGCCAGCAGCTCGACAGGGGCCGGGGAGCTGTTTTTT
>TRBJ1-1|NA|NA|TRBV27|15
CASSPSTGTNTEAFF
TGTGCCAGCAGTCCTTCGACAGGTACGAACACTGAAGCTTTCTTT
>TRBJ2-5|NA|TRBD2|TRBV15|18
CATSRDVASGGTSVAQYF
TGTGCCACCAGCAGAGATGTGGCTAGCGGGGGGACTTCAGTGGCCCAGTACTTC
>TRBJ1-5|NA|TRBD1|TRBV5-6|14
CASSYGTGNQPQHF
TGTGCCAGCAGCTACGGGACAGGCAATCAGCCCCAGCATTTT
>TRBJ2-7|NA|NA|TRBV19|14
CASSSAGQSYEQYF
TGTGCCAGTAGTAGTGCGGGACAGTCCTACGAGCAGTACTTC
>TRBJ2-1|NA|NA|TRBV4-3|16
CASSQVRGSDYNEQFF
TGCGCCAGCAGCCAAGTTCGGGGGAGCGACTACAATGAGCAGTTCTTC
>TRBJ2-7|NA|NA|TRBV10-1|14
CASSEDGETYEQYF
TGCGCCAGCAGTGAGGACGGAGAAACCTACGAGCAGTACTTC
>TRBJ2-5|NA|TRBD2|TRBV10-1|20
CASSEWAGGLAGDFQETQYF
TGCGCCAGCAGTGAGTGGGCCGGAGGACTAGCGGGCGATTTCCAAGAGACCCAGTACTTC
>TRBJ2-1|NA|TRBD1|TRBV5-1|16
CASSLSSTGTANEQFF
TGCGCCAGCAGCTTGTCTTCGACAGGGACGGCGAATGAGCAGTTCTTC
>TRBJ1-6|NA|NA|TRBV19|15
CASSISNWDGSPLHF
TGTGCCAGTAGTATTAGTAACTGGGACGGGTCACCCCTCCACTTT
>TRBJ2-7|NA|NA|TRBV5-6|13
CASSPGHVDEQYF
TGTGCCAGCAGCCCGGGACATGTCGACGAGCAGTACTTC
>TRBJ1-2|NA|TRBD1|TRBV27|16
CASSTGQEQPLYGYTF
TGTGCCAGCAGCACGGGACAGGAGCAACCCCTCTATGGCTACACCTTC
>TRBJ2-5|NA|NA|TRBV27|14
CASSLNIFWETQYF
TGTGCCAGCAGTTTAAATATCTTCTGGGAGACCCAGTACTTC
>TRBJ2-3|NA|NA|TRBV7-9|16
CASSSVASIRMDTQYF
TGTGCCAGCAGCTCGGTGGCAAGTATCAGAATGGATACGCAGTATTTT